This is a list of T cell receptor beta chains from one sample in a study of blood T cell repertoires in COVID-19. Clones were read by immunoSEQ multiplex PCR, and TCRdb kept only the in-frame ones, dropping some. The table shows fewer than 350,000 clones, with 89% occurring only once. What was sequenced was PBMCs or T cells enriched from blood (not recorded which). Receptors were obtained from a woman between 40 and 50 years old who had recovered from COVID-19. Both conserved end residues are part of each CDR3. The D gene is left open where the match is weak. Clone size is not always given. Where it is, it says once, few, many or a class for expanded clones.

j_call: TRBJ2-2
clone_size: once
d_call: TRBD2
v_call: TRBV19
cdr3_nt: TGTGCCAGTAACACACTAGCGGGGAACACCGGGGAGCTGTTTTTT
cdr3_aa: CASNTLAGNTGELFF

j_call: TRBJ1-1
clone_size: .
d_call: .
v_call: TRBV29-1
cdr3_nt: TGCAGCGCGGAGAGGGCTGGGAACACTGAAGCTTTCTTT
cdr3_aa: CSAERAGNTEAFF

j_call: TRBJ1-5
clone_size: .
d_call: TRBD1
v_call: TRBV19
cdr3_nt: TGTGCCAGTAGGAATATGGGGACAGGGAGCCAGCCCCAGCATTTT
cdr3_aa: CASRNMGTGSQPQHF

j_call: TRBJ2-1
clone_size: .
d_call: TRBD2
v_call: TRBV19
cdr3_nt: TGTGCCAGTAGTTTGGGACTACTCTCCTACAATGAGCAGTTCTTC
cdr3_aa: CASSLGLLSYNEQFF

j_call: TRBJ1-2
clone_size: .
d_call: .
v_call: TRBV28
cdr3_nt: TGTGCCAGCGCCTCGAGCTCCCGCTATGGCTACACCTTC
cdr3_aa: CASASSSRYGYTF

j_call: TRBJ2-7
clone_size: .
d_call: TRBD1
v_call: TRBV25-1
cdr3_nt: TGTGCCAGCAGTGAGGACAGGGGTCCCTACGAGCAGTACTTC
cdr3_aa: CASSEDRGPYEQYF

j_call: TRBJ2-7
clone_size: .
d_call: .
v_call: TRBV6-5
cdr3_nt: TGTGCCAGCAGTTATGGGGCCTCCTACGAGCAGTACTTC
cdr3_aa: CASSYGASYEQYF

j_call: TRBJ2-5
clone_size: .
d_call: .
v_call: TRBV5-1
cdr3_nt: TGCGCCAGCAGCTTCTACGGCGGTCGCCCCCAAGAGACCCAGTACTTC
cdr3_aa: CASSFYGGRPQETQYF

j_call: TRBJ2-2
clone_size: .
d_call: .
v_call: TRBV15
cdr3_nt: TGTGCCACCAGCAGAGTGGCAGGGAGGACCGGGGAGCTGTTTTTT
cdr3_aa: CATSRVAGRTGELFF

j_call: TRBJ1-2
clone_size: .
d_call: .
v_call: TRBV28
cdr3_nt: TGTGCCAGCAGTTTACGGGAGTATGGCTACACCTTC
cdr3_aa: CASSLREYGYTF

j_call: TRBJ1-4
clone_size: .
d_call: .
v_call: TRBV19
cdr3_nt: TGTGCCAGTAGTAACCGAGGGATGTCTAATGAAAAACTGTTTTTT
cdr3_aa: CASSNRGMSNEKLFF

j_call: TRBJ1-6
clone_size: .
d_call: .
v_call: TRBV11-3
cdr3_nt: TGTGCCAGCAGCTTGGTTTCCGGAGCGAGCTCCTATAATTCACCCCTCCACTTT
cdr3_aa: CASSLVSGASSYNSPLHF

j_call: TRBJ2-1
clone_size: .
d_call: TRBD1
v_call: TRBV28
cdr3_nt: TGTGCCAGCACCCGGACAGGGACGCACAATGAGCAGTTCTTC
cdr3_aa: CASTRTGTHNEQFF

j_call: TRBJ2-2
clone_size: .
d_call: .
v_call: TRBV9
cdr3_nt: TGTGCCAGCAGCGTAGGCTCTAGCACGACCGGGGAGCTGTTTTTT
cdr3_aa: CASSVGSSTTGELFF

j_call: TRBJ1-1
clone_size: .
d_call: .
v_call: TRBV7-8
cdr3_nt: TGTGCCAGCAGCCGTAACTTGGACACTGAAGCTTTCTTT
cdr3_aa: CASSRNLDTEAFF

j_call: TRBJ1-2
clone_size: .
d_call: TRBD1
v_call: TRBV10-3
cdr3_nt: TGTGCCATCATGGCGGCAGGGGGCTATGGCTACACCTTC
cdr3_aa: CAIMAAGGYGYTF

j_call: TRBJ2-5
clone_size: once
d_call: TRBD2
v_call: TRBV4-1
cdr3_nt: TGCGCCAGCAGCTCACTAGCGGTTGGAGAGACCCAGTACTTC
cdr3_aa: CASSSLAVGETQYF

j_call: TRBJ1-4
clone_size: once
d_call: TRBD1
v_call: TRBV6-5
cdr3_nt: TGTGCCAGCAGGGACGACAGGGGAGGGGAAAAACTGTTTTTT
cdr3_aa: CASRDDRGGEKLFF

j_call: TRBJ2-3
clone_size: .
d_call: .
v_call: TRBV7-2
cdr3_nt: TGTGCCAGCAGCTTAGTTGGGGGGACAGATACGCAGTATTTT
cdr3_aa: CASSLVGGTDTQYF

j_call: TRBJ1-2
clone_size: .
d_call: TRBD1
v_call: TRBV4-3
cdr3_nt: TGCGCCAGCAGCCAAGATCTAATCCAGGGGGCTGGTGGCTACACCTTC
cdr3_aa: CASSQDLIQGAGGYTF

j_call: TRBJ2-1
clone_size: .
d_call: .
v_call: TRBV12-3/TRBV12-4
cdr3_nt: TGTGCCAGCAGTGACACGAATGAGCAGTTCTTC
cdr3_aa: CASSDTNEQFF

j_call: TRBJ1-1
clone_size: .
d_call: .
v_call: TRBV7-2
cdr3_nt: TGTGCCAGCAGCTCAATGTTGGCCGTGAACACTGAAGCTTTCTTT
cdr3_aa: CASSSMLAVNTEAFF

j_call: TRBJ2-1
clone_size: .
d_call: TRBD2
v_call: TRBV11-2
cdr3_nt: TGTGCCAGCAGCTTAGACCCGGTTCCTAGCGGGTGGGATGAGCAGTTCTTC
cdr3_aa: CASSLDPVPSGWDEQFF

j_call: TRBJ2-1
clone_size: .
d_call: .
v_call: TRBV29-1
cdr3_nt: TGCAGCGTTGATAAATCAGGGACATACAATGAGCAGTTCTTC
cdr3_aa: CSVDKSGTYNEQFF

j_call: TRBJ2-4
clone_size: .
d_call: .
v_call: TRBV19
cdr3_nt: TGTGCCAGCACCACCAGGGCAGGGCTAGCCAAAAACATTCAGTACTTC
cdr3_aa: CASTTRAGLAKNIQYF

j_call: TRBJ2-5
clone_size: .
d_call: TRBD2
v_call: TRBV7-3
cdr3_nt: TGTGCCAGCAGCCCCCGGGGGGGTGGGACCCAGTACTTC
cdr3_aa: CASSPRGGGTQYF

j_call: TRBJ1-4
clone_size: .
d_call: TRBD1
v_call: TRBV28
cdr3_nt: TGTGCCAGCAGTTTAGCGAGGGGACAGGGCCCCGAAAAACTGTTTTTT
cdr3_aa: CASSLARGQGPEKLFF

j_call: TRBJ2-3
clone_size: .
d_call: .
v_call: TRBV2
cdr3_nt: TGTGCCAGCAGAGCGGCGGAGGATACGCAGTATTTT
cdr3_aa: CASRAAEDTQYF

j_call: TRBJ2-3
clone_size: .
d_call: .
v_call: TRBV10-2
cdr3_nt: TGCGCCACCGGAGGGGGCTGGGAGCCCACAGATACGCAGTATTTT
cdr3_aa: CATGGGWEPTDTQYF

j_call: TRBJ1-2
clone_size: .
d_call: .
v_call: TRBV11-2
cdr3_nt: TGTGCCAGCAGCCGCAGCCCGACGGGACGGGAGAATGGCTACACCTTC
cdr3_aa: CASSRSPTGRENGYTF

j_call: TRBJ1-3
clone_size: .
d_call: TRBD1
v_call: TRBV5-1
cdr3_nt: TGCGCCAGCAGAGAGACAGGGTTGATTGGAAACACCATATATTTT
cdr3_aa: CASRETGLIGNTIYF

j_call: TRBJ2-1
clone_size: .
d_call: .
v_call: TRBV9
cdr3_nt: TGTGCCAGCAGCGTAGGGCTAGCCAACAATGAGCAGTTCTTC
cdr3_aa: CASSVGLANNEQFF

j_call: TRBJ1-5
clone_size: .
d_call: TRBD1
v_call: TRBV24-1
cdr3_nt: TGTGCCACAGCAGGGGGCCTCAATCAGCCCCAGCATTTT
cdr3_aa: CATAGGLNQPQHF